Presented here are 15 T cell receptor beta chains from one specimen sequenced in a study of T cells in localized non-small cell lung cancer. Profiled with immunoSEQ multiplex PCR; TCRdb holds only in-frame clones, not every one. The sample yields 75,000 to 80,000 clones, more than 70% seen once. The source material was peripheral blood, sampled before any cancer treatment. The receptors shown here come from a woman aged 35-75 years with stage I squamous cell lung carcinoma.

The chain carries TRBV5-5 and TRBJ2-6; TRBD2 matches at 8 bases. The J segment lost 0 bases and the V segment lost 0 bases, leaving 11 bases of the junction unmatched. The germline V gene encodes CDR1 SGHKS and CDR2 YYEKEE (reference sequence). The CDR3 has 20 residues. In DNA, the CDR3 is TGTGCCAGCAGCTTGGGACTAGCGATCGGGCGAGGCTCTGGGGCCAACGTCCTGACTTTC. Its protein product is CASSLGLAIGRGSGANVLTF.

The V and J genes are TRBV27 and TRBJ1-2; the D is unclear. The germline CDR1 and CDR2 sequences are MNHEY and SMNVEV (reference sequence). The CDR3 is 13 amino acids. V was pared by 3 bases and J by 2 bases, with 7 bases between. The CDR3 here is CASSLSANYGYTF. The CDR3 DNA reads TGTGCCAGCAGTTTGTCTGCGAACTATGGCTACACCTTC.

The CDR3 region has the DNA TGTGCCAGCAGTTTCATGGAGAGGGGGGCCCAGCATTTT. As protein: CASSFMERGAQHF. V gene TRBV27 combines with J gene TRBJ1-5; the D gene is possibly TRBD1 (6 bases). CDR1 MNHEY and CDR2 SMNVEV come from the germline V gene (reference sequence). Trimming took 3 bases from V and 11 from J, leaving 14 bases between them. The CDR3 extends over 13 amino acids.

This clone was counted once. The chain joins TRBV5-8 to TRBJ2-1; no reliable D call. This CDR3 has 13 amino acids. V lost 2 bases, J lost 5 bases, and 8 bases lay in between. Germline CDR1 reads SGHTS; CDR2 reads YDEGEE. The CDR3 loop reads CASSFGRNNEQFF. The CDR3 nucleotides are TGTGCCAGCAGCTTCGGCAGAAACAATGAGCAGTTCTTC.

This chain joins TRBV9 and TRBJ2-3; possible D gene TRBD2, 6 bases. Per the germline V gene, CDR1 is SGDLS and CDR2 is YYNGEE. The CDR3 runs 16 residues. Trimming removed 4 bases at V and 5 bases at J, with 20 bases between. DNA for the CDR3: TGTGCCAGCAGCTTTACCTGGGGGGTTGGGGGAGATACGCAGTATTTT. Translation: CASSFTWGVGGDTQYF.

This chain links TRBV5-1 with TRBJ2-7; 12 nucleotides align to TRBD1. This CDR3 has 15 residues. V lost 4 bases to trimming and J lost 5 bases; unmatched junction nucleotides: 7. CDR1 is SGHRS, CDR2 YFSETQ, per germline. The CDR3 reads CASSNRDRGQDEQYF. The CDR3 bases are TGCGCCAGCAGCAACCGGGACAGGGGGCAGGACGAGCAGTACTTC.

This chain connects TRBV6-1 to TRBJ1-2, with TRBD1 identical over 8 bases. The CDR3 loop spans 18 amino acids. Unmatched junction bases numbered 15, after V lost 2 bases and J lost 4 bases. Germline V gives CDR1 MNHNS, CDR2 SASEGT. The CDR3 loop reads CASSEFLGTGGIGYGYTF. The CDR3 bases are TGTGCCAGCAGTGAATTCCTTGGGACAGGCGGGATAGGCTATGGCTACACCTTC.

The V gene is TRBV6-5, the J gene TRBJ2-3; 10 bases fit TRBD1. The germline V gene has CDR1 MNHEY and CDR2 SVGAGI. This CDR3 spans 15 amino acids. The ends lost 6 bases at V and 4 bases at J; junction bases unmatched: 7. The CDR3 sequence is CASSRWTGGSDTQYF. CDR3 nucleotides: TGTGCCAGCAGCCGTTGGACAGGGGGGTCAGATACGCAGTATTTT.

V and J are TRBV2 and TRBJ1-1; D is undetermined. Between the trimmed V and J ends, which lost 3 bases and 4 bases, there was a span of 12 bases. CDR1 SNHLY and CDR2 FYNNEI come from the germline V gene. The CDR3 covers 14 residues. The CDR3 reads CASSDASLSTEAFF. In DNA, the CDR3 is TGTGCCAGCAGTGATGCCAGCCTGAGCACTGAAGCTTTCTTT.

This chain uses TRBV6-1 with TRBJ2-4; D is perhaps TRBD2 (5 bases). The CDR3 is 15 residues long. Germline assignment: CDR1 MNHNS and CDR2 SASEGT. Between the trimmed V and J ends, which lost 4 bases and 8 bases, there was a span of 18 bases. The DNA of the CDR3 is TGTGCCAGCAGTGTTCGAATAGCGATCAGCGACATTCAGTACTTC. As protein: CASSVRIAISDIQYF.

This chain connects TRBV29-1 to TRBJ1-2; D remains unclear. Deletions cut 6 bases from V and 6 bases from J, with 11 bases between. The germline V gene has CDR1 SQVTM and CDR2 ANQGSEA. The CDR3 loop spans 11 amino acids. CDR3 region: CSVADLDGYTF. The CDR3 nucleotides are TGCAGCGTCGCGGACTTGGATGGCTACACCTTC.

About this clone itself: The identical CDR3 is also encoded by other nucleotide sequences in the sample. V is TRBV25-1 and J is TRBJ1-6; no reliable D call. V was cut by 6 bases and J by 8 bases, with 14 bases left in between. Germline V gene lookup returns CDR1 MGHDK and CDR2 SYGVNS. CDR3 size: 14 residues. The CDR3 DNA reads as TGTGCCAGCAGCCTCTTGGGTCGCGATTCACCCCTCCACTTT. The encoded protein is CASSLLGRDSPLHF.

This rearrangement joins TRBV29-1 to TRBJ2-3; unclear D gene. Germline CDR1 SQVTM, CDR2 ANQGSEA. The CDR3 consists of 11 residues. V was cut by 8 bases and J by 5 bases, with 11 bases left in between. CDR3 coding DNA: TGCAGCCTAAAGGAAGGAGATACGCAGTATTTT. Protein product: CSLKEGDTQYF.

The gene calls are TRBV6-1 and TRBJ1-5; D gene unclear. The V gene's germline CDR1 is MNHNS and CDR2 SASEGT. With 5 bases removed from V and 3 bases from J, the gap between germline ends came to 8 bases. This CDR3 comprises 13 residues. The DNA for the CDR3 is TGTGCCAGCAGTCGCCGCGTCAATCAGCCCCAGCATTTT. It yields the protein CASSRRVNQPQHF.

This sequence joins TRBV15 and TRBJ1-4, with D possibly matching TRBD1 (5 bases). The CDR3 is 13 residues long. Between the trimmed V and J ends, which lost 1 base and 5 bases, there was a span of 5 bases. Germline V lookup: CDR1 LNHNV, CDR2 YYDKDF (reference sequence). The CDR3 nucleotides are TGTGCCACCAGCAGAGGGGGGAATGAAAAACTGTTTTTT. Its protein is CATSRGGNEKLFF.